This T cell receptor beta chain was captured by sequencing in a study of T cell repertoires in cytomegalovirus infection. General observations from the study: CMV-specific TCR beta clonotypes restricted by HLA-C were the ones dominating the ex vivo response. Totalled public TCR beta family frequency picked out people who carried CMV plus the relevant HLA.

MiXCR was run by TCRdb on the reads, yielding one entry per CDR3 protein. Of 650,000 to 850,000 distinct CDR3 sequences in the sample, almost 30% were seen once. This clonotype was counted a few times. Its target is not known. The TCR was taken from a human donor in good health (CMV status not recorded). Some clones in this sample may be carry-over from other donors' samples. This specimen consisted of cultured CD8+ T cells from PBMCs, obtained from culture after CMV antigen stimulation.

The CDR3 protein is CASSPLAVSSYEQYF. The DNA of the CDR3 is TGTGCCAGCTCACCACTAGCGGTGAGCTCCTACGAGCAGTACTTC. The chain carries TRBV18 and TRBJ2-7; a weak D match, TRBD2 (6 bases). V shed 1 base and J shed 0 bases, with 10 bases lying between them. The CDR3 is 15 residues long. Germline V gene lookup returns CDR1 KGHSH and CDR2 LQKENI.